The source of this T cell receptor (beta chain) is a study of blood T cell repertoires in COVID-19. Germline-derived CDR1 and CDR2 are MGHDK and SYGVNS. V gave up 1 base and J gave up 6 bases; unmatched junction bases: 5. The CDR3 covers 14 residues. The assay was immunoSEQ multiplex PCR, and TCRdb's table has in-frame clones only and misses some. The table lists about 210,000 clones, about 84% of them singletons. Sequenced material: peripheral blood. This chain connects TRBV25-1 to TRBJ1-2, with 7 bases fitting TRBD1. This clonotype was obtained from a human donor in a cohort sampled during active COVID-19. The CDR3 coding sequence is TGTGCCAGCAGTGAATTAGGGGGCATAGATGGCTACACCTTC. Its translation is CASSELGGIDGYTF.